Listed below are T cell receptor beta chains from one sample, sequenced in a study of T cells after posttransplantation cyclophosphamide. Profiled with immunoSEQ multiplex PCR; TCRdb holds only in-frame clones, not every one. This table holds about 3,800 clones, roughly three quarters found once. This specimen consisted of CD8+ T cells sorted from PBMCs, obtained about 1,200 days after allogeneic stem cell transplant with posttransplant cyclophosphamide. All receptors derive from a female patient in her 40s who received an allogeneic stem cell transplant from a related donor, was CMV-positive, and had no GVHD. Some T cells may be supplied by the graft donor. Each CDR3 is given with its conserved first and last residue. A D gene is named only where the DNA matches it firmly. Rows give clone size only sometimes, using once, few, many, or a class for an expanded clone.

J: TRBJ2-7; length: 16; size: NA; V: TRBV4-1; D: TRBD1; DNA: TGCGCCAGCAGCCTCGCTCCCGGGACAGACTCCTACGAGCAGTACTTC; CDR3: CASSLAPGTDSYEQYF
J: TRBJ2-6; length: 18; size: NA; V: TRBV19; D: NA; DNA: TGTGCCAGTAGTCCCTGGGGACATTCGAGCTCTGGGGCCAACGTCCTGACTTTC; CDR3: CASSPWGHSSSGANVLTF
J: TRBJ1-1; length: 14; size: NA; V: TRBV27; D: TRBD1; DNA: TGTGCCAGCAGTCAGTTCAGGGGGCTGACTGAAGCTTTCTTT; CDR3: CASSQFRGLTEAFF
J: TRBJ2-3; length: 17; size: NA; V: TRBV18; D: TRBD1; DNA: TGTGCCAGCTCACCCGGGACAGAGAACCTGGGCACAGATACGCAGTATTTT; CDR3: CASSPGTENLGTDTQYF
J: TRBJ2-7; length: 15; size: few; V: TRBV9; D: NA; DNA: TGTGCCAGTAGTTTCGGGCAGGGGACGGCATACGAGCAGTACTTC; CDR3: CASSFGQGTAYEQYF
J: TRBJ2-4; length: 17; size: NA; V: TRBV5-4; D: TRBD2; DNA: TGTGCCAGCAGCTTTTCTAGCGGGGGGCTAGCCAAAAACATTCAGTACTTC; CDR3: CASSFSSGGLAKNIQYF
J: TRBJ1-2; length: 13; size: few; V: TRBV13; D: TRBD1; DNA: TGTGCCAGCAGCGCCGGACAGGTCTATGGCTACACCTTC; CDR3: CASSAGQVYGYTF
J: TRBJ2-7; length: 15; size: NA; V: TRBV9; D: TRBD1; DNA: TGTGCCAGCATTATCGAACAGGGGACGGCCTACGAGCAGTACTTC; CDR3: CASIIEQGTAYEQYF
J: TRBJ2-7; length: 15; size: few; V: TRBV9; D: TRBD1; DNA: TGTGCCAGCTTTTTCAGACAGGGGACGGCATACGAGCAGTACTTC; CDR3: CASFFRQGTAYEQYF
J: TRBJ2-2; length: 14; size: NA; V: TRBV7-3; D: NA; DNA: TGTGCCAGCAGCTTAAGGCAGGACACCGGGGAGCTGTTTTTT; CDR3: CASSLRQDTGELFF
J: TRBJ2-7; length: 15; size: few; V: TRBV9; D: TRBD1; DNA: TGTGCCTTTTTTTTCAAACAGGGGACGGCATACGAGCAGTACTTC; CDR3: CAFFFKQGTAYEQYF
J: TRBJ1-2; length: 15; size: NA; V: TRBV25-1; D: TRBD1; DNA: TGTGCCAGCAGTGTCCGGACAGGGGAGAACTATGGCTACACCTTC; CDR3: CASSVRTGENYGYTF
J: TRBJ2-7; length: 17; size: few; V: TRBV9; D: TRBD1; DNA: TGTGCCAGCAGTTTTTCTTCAACGGGACAGGGGTCCTACGAGCAGTACTTC; CDR3: CASSFSSTGQGSYEQYF
J: TRBJ1-2; length: 15; size: NA; V: TRBV5-4; D: TRBD1; DNA: TGTGCCAGCAGCCTTAGGGGACAGGGAAACTATGGCTACACCTTC; CDR3: CASSLRGQGNYGYTF
J: TRBJ2-7; length: 15; size: NA; V: TRBV9; D: NA; DNA: TGTGCCAGTATCTTCAAACAGAAGACGGCCTACGAGCAGTACTTC; CDR3: CASIFKQKTAYEQYF
J: TRBJ2-7; length: 12; size: NA; V: TRBV5-4; D: TRBD1; DNA: TGTGCCAGCTCAGGGGGATCTAACGAGCAGTACTTC; CDR3: CASSGGSNEQYF
J: TRBJ2-7; length: 15; size: few; V: TRBV4-1; D: TRBD2; DNA: TGCGCCAGCAGCCAAGATGAGCGGGGGGGCGACGAGCAGTACTTC; CDR3: CASSQDERGGDEQYF
J: TRBJ2-7; length: 14; size: NA; V: TRBV7-9; D: TRBD1; DNA: TGTGCCAGCAGCTTAGAAGACAGGGCCTACGAGCAGTACTTC; CDR3: CASSLEDRAYEQYF
J: TRBJ1-2; length: 16; size: NA; V: TRBV7-8; D: NA; DNA: TGTGCCAGCAGCTTAGTGGTTAGGGGATCGGGCTATGGCTACACCTTC; CDR3: CASSLVVRGSGYGYTF
J: TRBJ2-3; length: 14; size: once; V: TRBV11-1; D: NA; DNA: TGTGCCAGCAGCTTGGGCCGCCTCACAGATACGCAGTATTTT; CDR3: CASSLGRLTDTQYF
J: TRBJ2-2; length: 12; size: NA; V: TRBV10-1; D: TRBD1; DNA: TGCGCCAGCACGAGGGGGCCCGGGGAGCTGTTTTTT; CDR3: CASTRGPGELFF
J: TRBJ2-2; length: 15; size: NA; V: TRBV11-2; D: NA; DNA: TGTGCCAGCAGCCCACACGGCCGGACAGCCGGGGAGCTGTTTTTT; CDR3: CASSPHGRTAGELFF
J: TRBJ2-1; length: 18; size: NA; V: TRBV4-3; D: NA; DNA: TGCGCCAGCAGCCAGTTGACTCAGACCGAAGCCATCGGGAATGAGCAGTTCTTC; CDR3: CASSQLTQTEAIGNEQFF
J: TRBJ1-2; length: 14; size: NA; V: TRBV13; D: NA; DNA: TGTGCCAGCAGCTTAGCAGGGGTAGACTATGGCTACACCTTC; CDR3: CASSLAGVDYGYTF
J: TRBJ2-5; length: 16; size: few; V: TRBV9; D: NA; DNA: TGTGCCAGCAGCCGCTTGGGGGAGGGACAACAAGAGACCCAGTACTTC; CDR3: CASSRLGEGQQETQYF
J: TRBJ2-7; length: 15; size: NA; V: TRBV9; D: NA; DNA: TGTGCCAGTAGTTTCGGACAGAGGACGGCCTACGAGCAGTACTTC; CDR3: CASSFGQRTAYEQYF
J: TRBJ1-4; length: 14; size: NA; V: TRBV6-1; D: NA; DNA: TGTGTCAGTGACGGGGACATCTCTAATGAAAAACTGTTTTTT; CDR3: CVSDGDISNEKLFF
J: TRBJ2-3; length: 14; size: NA; V: TRBV5-6; D: NA; DNA: TGTGCCAGCAGCCCGGAAACAGGGACAGATACGCAGTATTTT; CDR3: CASSPETGTDTQYF
J: TRBJ2-7; length: 15; size: few; V: TRBV9; D: NA; DNA: TGTGCCAGCAGTTTCAGGCAGGGGACGGCATACGAGCAGTACTTC; CDR3: CASSFRQGTAYEQYF
J: TRBJ2-3; length: 16; size: NA; V: TRBV28; D: NA; DNA: TGTGCCAGCAGTTTAGGGGGGGCAGGTGGCACAGATACGCAGTATTTT; CDR3: CASSLGGAGGTDTQYF
J: TRBJ2-7; length: 15; size: few; V: TRBV9; D: NA; DNA: TGTGTTTGTTTTTTCAAGCAGGGGACGGCATACGAGCAGTACTTC; CDR3: CVCFFKQGTAYEQYF
J: TRBJ2-7; length: 16; size: NA; V: TRBV14; D: TRBD2; DNA: TGTGCCAGCAGCCAGGAAACTAGCGGGGGGTTCTACGAGCAGTACTTC; CDR3: CASSQETSGGFYEQYF
J: TRBJ2-1; length: 14; size: NA; V: TRBV27; D: TRBD2; DNA: TGTGCCAGTGGGAACGGGGGGGCCTACAATGAGCAGTTCTTC; CDR3: CASGNGGAYNEQFF
J: TRBJ1-6; length: 16; size: NA; V: TRBV6-5; D: NA; DNA: TGTGCCAGCAGTTACACCTCTTCTCCCCCACATTCCCCCCTCCACTTT; CDR3: CASSYTSSPPHSPLHF
J: TRBJ1-1; length: 13; size: NA; V: TRBV7-3; D: NA; DNA: TGTGCCAGCAGCCTCGACAGATCCACTGAAGCTTTCTTT; CDR3: CASSLDRSTEAFF
J: TRBJ2-5; length: 15; size: few; V: TRBV5-6; D: TRBD1; DNA: TGTGCCAGCAGCTTGGCTAGGACAGGCAAAGAGACCCAGTACTTC; CDR3: CASSLARTGKETQYF
J: TRBJ2-3; length: 15; size: NA; V: TRBV9; D: TRBD2; DNA: TGTGCCAGCAGCGTAGCGGCGGGGGGCACAGATACGCAGTATTTT; CDR3: CASSVAAGGTDTQYF
J: TRBJ1-3; length: 18; size: NA; V: TRBV15; D: TRBD1; DNA: TGTGCCACCAGCAGAGGAACTTTACAGGGGATCTCTGGAAACACCATATATTTT; CDR3: CATSRGTLQGISGNTIYF
J: TRBJ2-2; length: 13; size: NA; V: TRBV28; D: NA; DNA: TGTGCCAGCAGTTTTACAGGGAACGGGGAGCTGTTTTTT; CDR3: CASSFTGNGELFF
J: TRBJ2-3; length: 13; size: few; V: TRBV4-1; D: NA; DNA: TGCGCCAGCAGCCAAGGAGGCGGATATACGCAGTATTTT; CDR3: CASSQGGGYTQYF
J: TRBJ2-7; length: 15; size: NA; V: TRBV27; D: TRBD2; DNA: TGTGCCAGCAGTTTATCACTAGCGCCCTCCTACGAGCAGTACTTC; CDR3: CASSLSLAPSYEQYF
J: TRBJ1-1; length: 14; size: NA; V: TRBV9; D: NA; DNA: TGTGCCAGCAGCCCCCGACCAGGGGACACTGAAGCTTTCTTT; CDR3: CASSPRPGDTEAFF